This TCR beta chain was obtained from a study of cytomegalovirus exposure and HLA in healthy donors. The overall study: Of around 400 genotyped donors, 80% to 85% grouped in the Caucasian-associated ancestry cluster.

Germline V gene lookup returns CDR1 KGHSH and CDR2 LQKENI. The junction had 13 bases not matched to a gene; V was cut back by 3 bases and J by 6 bases. There are 17 residues in the CDR3. Researchers ran the PCR with 60 Vbeta and 13 Jbeta primers. Produced via immunoSEQ multiplex PCR; TCRdb's table is partial and in-frame only. The repertoire consists of nearly 65,000 clones, with around 73% occurring once and the leading ten covering 5.4%. On this clone itself: Its antigen is not known.

General study points: Later analysis indicated greater clonal expansion among HLA-associated TCR beta chains than among equally common other chains. The study put roughly 160 TCR beta chains on its list as cytomegalovirus-associated. Fewer N-insertions than the approximately 700-donor mean were reportedly shown by an Asian-associated ancestry cluster in a later analysis.

Sequences were obtained from PBMCs. This clonotype was obtained from a man aged 50 to 59 in good health and CMV-seronegative. This rearrangement joins TRBV18 to TRBJ2-3; 9 bases match TRBD2. The CDR3 loop reads CASSPLGTSQRGDTQYF. The DNA of the CDR3 is TGTGCCAGCTCACCGCTAGGGACTAGCCAGCGAGGCGATACGCAGTATTTT.